The 30 T cell receptor beta chains below were found in one sample sequenced in a study of identical twins. TCRdb re-derived calls from the 5' RACE reads in MiXCR, one entry per CDR3 protein. The sample gives just over 500,000 distinct CDR3 sequences, 20% to 25% of which show up once; about 0.91% is in the top ten. These data were also filed under a second study, of T cells expressing NK-cell markers.

The sample comprised CD4+ T cells sorted from blood. Receptors were obtained from a young woman in good health.

Only a few counts were recorded for this clonotype. V and J are TRBV2 and TRBJ2-2; 7 bases match TRBD1. The trim removed 6 bases at V and 1 base at J, leaving 8 bases unmatched. In germline, CDR1 is SNHLY, CDR2 FYNNEI. The CDR3 has 16 amino acids. This CDR3 is CASRSGTVRNTGELFF. CDR3 sequence (DNA): TGTGCCAGCAGGTCGGGGACAGTGAGGAACACCGGGGAGCTGTTTTTT.

This rearrangement joins TRBV29-1 to TRBJ1-2; D not resolved. Per germline, CDR1 SQVTM and CDR2 ANQGSEA. V lost 0 bases to trimming and J lost 3 bases, with 5 bases between them. This CDR3 has 12 amino acids. The CDR3 reads CSVEDRYYGYTF. CDR3 DNA: TGCAGCGTTGAAGACAGATACTATGGCTACACCTTC.

This clonotype was observed many times. The chain employs TRBV20-1 and TRBJ2-1; 7 nucleotides match TRBD2. The CDR3 consists of 12 residues. The V gene end was trimmed by 3 bases and the J gene end by 5 bases; junction bases not matched to a gene: 1. The germline V gene encodes CDR1 DFQATT and CDR2 SNEGSKA (reference sequence). The CDR3 spells CSASGRNNEQFF. The CDR3 DNA is TGCAGTGCTAGCGGGAGGAACAATGAGCAGTTCTTC.

In this sample, this clonotype turned up a few times. This sequence joins TRBV20-1 and TRBJ1-5; TRBD1 matches 7 bases. The ends lost 6 bases at V and 4 bases at J; junction bases unmatched: 3. Germline V gene data show CDR1 as DFQATT and CDR2 as SNEGSKA (reference sequence). The CDR3 spans 12 residues. The CDR3 sequence is CSAGQANQPQHF. The CDR3 bases are TGCAGTGCAGGACAGGCAAATCAGCCCCAGCATTTT.

The chain recombines TRBV5-1 with TRBJ1-6; D remains unclear. The germline gives CDR1 SGHRS, CDR2 YFSETQ. Trimming removed 3 bases at V and 0 bases at J, with 10 bases between. CDR3 length equals 16 residues. For the CDR3, the DNA is TGCGCCAGCAGCTCCAGCGGAAGCTCCTATAATTCACCCCTCCACTTT. It translates to CASSSSGSSYNSPLHF.

This clonotype was observed many times. The chain joins TRBV10-3 to TRBJ2-1, with TRBD1 identical over 8 bases. The CDR3 length is 15 residues. Trimming removed 4 bases from V and 9 bases from J; junction bases left unmatched: 11. CDR1 ENHRY and CDR2 SYGVKD come from the germline V gene. The CDR3 is CAISGMTGAEGEQFF. CDR3 sequence (DNA): TGTGCCATCAGTGGAATGACAGGGGCCGAAGGTGAGCAGTTCTTC.

The V call is TRBV29-1, the J call TRBJ1-1, with D hard to call. The CDR3 loop spans 14 amino acids. With 4 bases removed from V and 1 base from J, the gap between germline ends came to 13 bases. In germline, CDR1 is SQVTM, CDR2 ANQGSEA. The CDR3 bases are TGCAGCGTTGTCCAGAGCGAGCCGAACACTGAAGCTTTCTTT. It encodes CSVVQSEPNTEAFF.

The genes are TRBV6-2 or TRBV6-3 and TRBJ2-6; 10 bases agree with TRBD1. Germline lookup yields CDR1 MNHEY and CDR2 SVGEGT. Unmatched junction bases numbered 4, after V lost 5 bases and J lost 0 bases. The CDR3 contains 17 residues. CDR3: CASSRGQGSSGANVLTF. The CDR3 nucleotides are TGTGCCAGCAGTAGGGGACAGGGGTCCTCTGGGGCCAACGTCCTGACTTTC.

CDR3 amino acids: CASSLAGGRRDTQYF. Written as DNA, the CDR3 is TGTGCCAGCAGCTTAGCAGGTGGGCGAAGGGATACGCAGTATTTT. The chain joins TRBV7-2 to TRBJ2-3; D ambiguous. V gave up 0 bases and J gave up 6 bases, with 13 bases separating them. The CDR3 is 15 amino acids. Germline-derived CDR1 and CDR2 are SGHTA and FQGNSA.

This clonotype has more than one count but fewer than ten. The CDR3 nucleotides are TGCAGCGTTGGACTACAGGGCACTGGAAACACCATATATTTT. It translates to CSVGLQGTGNTIYF. The chain employs TRBV29-1 and TRBJ1-3; maybe TRBD1 (6 bases). Deletions cut 4 bases from V and 2 bases from J, with 12 bases between. This CDR3 comprises 14 residues. Germline loops: CDR1 SQVTM, CDR2 ANQGSEA.

The CDR3 sequence: CSARGGSSGSTGELFF. As DNA, the CDR3 is TGCAGTGCTAGAGGGGGTTCTAGCGGGAGCACCGGGGAGCTGTTTTTT. The rearrangement links TRBV20-1 to TRBJ2-2; TRBD2 agrees at 10 bases. The ends lost 1 base at V and 4 bases at J; junction bases unmatched: 6. The CDR3 is 16 amino acids. Germline V lookup: CDR1 DFQATT, CDR2 SNEGSKA (reference sequence).

This chain connects TRBV10-3 to TRBJ1-4, with 7 bases identical to TRBD1. CDR1 and CDR2 from the germline V gene are ENHRY and SYGVKD. The CDR3 consists of 13 residues. V was clipped by 8 bases and J by 5 bases; unmatched bases: 5. CDR3 in amino acids: CAIGGGRNEKLFF. The CDR3 DNA sequence: TGTGCCATCGGAGGGGGCCGAAATGAAAAACTGTTTTTT.

This sequence joins TRBV27 and TRBJ2-2; 7 bases are a match to TRBD1. Germline-derived CDR1 and CDR2 are MNHEY and SMNVEV (reference sequence). Unmatched junction bases numbered 8, after V lost 2 bases and J lost 8 bases. The CDR3 runs 15 residues. As DNA, the CDR3 is TGTGCCAGCAGTTTACTCTGGACAGGTCTGGGGGAGCTGTTTTTT. It yields the protein CASSLLWTGLGELFF.

V usage is TRBV20-1 and J usage is TRBJ1-5; perhaps TRBD1 as D (5 bases). Germline V gives CDR1 DFQATT, CDR2 SNEGSKA (reference sequence). V lost 6 bases to trimming and J lost 3 bases, with 15 bases between them. The CDR3 is 14 residues long. CDR3 sequence: CSARMGRVNQPQHF. CDR3 coding DNA: TGCAGTGCCAGAATGGGCAGGGTCAATCAGCCCCAGCATTTT.

This clonotype has a handful of counts. The chain uses TRBV29-1 and TRBJ2-7; TRBD2 is a possible D gene (6 bases). V was trimmed by 7 bases and J by 3 bases, leaving 13 bases between them. Germline lookup yields CDR1 SQVTM and CDR2 ANQGSEA. CDR3 length: 12 amino acids. The DNA of the CDR3 is TGCAGCGGCATCCGGGACTTCTACGAGCAGTACTTC. Translation gives CSGIRDFYEQYF.

At least ten counts were recorded for this clonotype. The J gene is TRBJ2-5, the V gene TRBV4-3; the D gene could be TRBD1 or TRBD2 (5 bases each). Looked up from germline, CDR1 is LGHNA and CDR2 is YSLEER. Between the trimmed V and J ends, which lost 0 bases and 3 bases, there was a span of 14 bases. The CDR3 extends over 16 amino acids. DNA of the CDR3: TGCGCCAGCAGCCAAGATGTGAGGGGAAGGGAAGAGACCCAGTACTTC. Protein: CASSQDVRGREETQYF.

The chain combines TRBV5-1 with TRBJ2-1; D is perhaps TRBD1 (5 bases). Germline CDR1 reads SGHRS; CDR2 reads YFSETQ. The CDR3 is 13 residues long. The germline V and J ends were trimmed by 2 bases and 5 bases, with 8 bases remaining between them. The CDR3, as DNA: TGCGCCAGCAGCTTCCGACAGAACAATGAGCAGTTCTTC. It specifies CASSFRQNNEQFF.

This clonotype was observed a few times. V is TRBV7-9 and J is TRBJ2-7; D remains unclear. The CDR3 is 11 amino acids. Germline V gives CDR1 SEHNR, CDR2 FQNEAQ (reference sequence). V lost 6 bases to trimming and J lost 5 bases, with 8 bases between them. This chain's CDR3 is CASSFYDEQYF. The CDR3 bases are TGTGCCAGCAGTTTTTACGACGAGCAGTACTTC.

The genes are TRBV5-1 and TRBJ2-7, with 9 positions matching TRBD2. The CDR3 length is 15 residues. Germline lookup yields CDR1 SGHRS and CDR2 YFSETQ. After removal of 3 bases from V and 5 bases from J, the junction contained 9 bases not matched to a gene. The CDR3 bases are TGCGCCAGCAGCTCCCCAGCGGGGGGCCCCAACGAGCAGTACTTC. Translated: CASSSPAGGPNEQYF. Variable domain in full (rest from reference TRBV5-1 and TRBJ2-7): KAGVTQTPRYLIKTRGQQVTLSCSPISGHRSVSWYQQTPGQGLQFLFEYFSETQRNKGNFPGRFSGRQFSNSRSEMNVSTLELGDSALYLCASSSPAGGPNEQYFGPGTRLTVT.

V is TRBV7-9 and J is TRBJ2-7; 8 bases are shared with TRBD1. CDR3 length equals 14 residues. CDR1 is SEHNR, CDR2 FQNEAQ, per germline (reference sequence). The V and J ends lost 4 bases and 6 bases, in that order; junction bases with no gene match: 8. CDR3 protein: CASSSTGGTSEQYF. CDR3 nucleotide sequence: TGTGCCAGCAGCTCCACAGGGGGGACTTCCGAGCAGTACTTC.

The chain joins TRBV11-2 to TRBJ1-2; D uncertain. Trimming shortened V by 2 bases and J by 8 bases, and 12 bases separated the two germline ends. The germline V gene has CDR1 SGHAT and CDR2 FQNNGV. This CDR3 is 13 amino acids long. The CDR3 loop is CASSLYGREGYTF. The CDR3 bases are TGTGCCAGCAGCTTATACGGGCGGGAGGGCTACACCTTC.

This clonotype was counted only a few times. V and J are TRBV3-1 and TRBJ2-7; D gene unclear. Germline V CDR1 and CDR2: LGHDT, YNNKEL (reference sequence). The V and J ends lost 0 bases and 1 base respectively, with 10 bases between them. The CDR3 has 15 amino acids. CDR3 region: CASSQDPGRSYEQYF. The CDR3, as DNA: TGTGCCAGCAGCCAAGATCCTGGTCGGTCCTACGAGCAGTACTTC.

This clonotype was seen more than once but under ten times. The rearrangement links TRBV20-1 to TRBJ2-1; 14 bases match TRBD2. V trimming: 6 bases; J trimming: 8 bases; junction bases outside the gene matches: 3. The CDR3 has 13 amino acids. Germline CDR1 reads DFQATT; CDR2 reads SNEGSKA (reference sequence). CDR3 in amino acids: CSAPGLAGDEQFF. CDR3 nucleotide sequence: TGCAGTGCCCCGGGACTAGCGGGAGATGAGCAGTTCTTC.

In this sample, this clonotype turned up a few times. The junction shows a germline mismatch at one end, possibly a read error. The chain couples TRBV12-3 or TRBV12-4 to TRBJ2-1; D gene ambiguous. The CDR3 totals 13 residues. The CDR3 is CGSSPNSIHEQFF. As DNA, the CDR3 is TGTGGCAGCAGTCCGAATAGTATCCATGAGCAGTTCTTC.

The chain is built from TRBV29-1 and TRBJ1-3; D is possibly TRBD1 (6 bases). CDR1 is SQVTM and CDR2 is ANQGSEA in the germline V gene. The V end was cut by 6 bases, the J end by 4 bases, with 13 bases between. CDR3 length: 13 residues. The CDR3 protein is CSVQQGGGNTIYF. The CDR3 coding sequence is TGCAGCGTGCAACAGGGTGGCGGAAACACCATATATTTT.

Ten or more counts support this clonotype. The chain employs TRBV20-1 and TRBJ1-1; D not resolved. The CDR3 sequence is 12 residues long. V was clipped by 4 bases and J by 1 base, with 7 bases between them. CDR1 and CDR2 (germline): DFQATT, SNEGSKA (reference sequence). This CDR3 is CSANVANTEAFF. DNA of the CDR3: TGCAGTGCTAACGTAGCGAACACTGAAGCTTTCTTT.

This sequence joins TRBV20-1 and TRBJ2-7; tentatively, D is TRBD1 (6 bases). CDR1 DFQATT and CDR2 SNEGSKA come from the germline V gene (reference sequence). Trimming took off 5 bases at V and 4 bases at J, with 18 bases between the two ends. The CDR3 contains 14 residues. The CDR3 DNA sequence: TGCAGTGCTTTAGGTTGGGGGCGAGGTTACGAGCAGTACTTC. Translated: CSALGWGRGYEQYF.

The rearrangement links TRBV6-2 or TRBV6-3 to TRBJ2-1, with 12 bases identical to TRBD2. The CDR3 contains 16 residues. CDR1 MNHEY and CDR2 SVGEGT come from the germline V gene. With V trimmed by 8 bases and J by 2 bases, 7 bases remained unmatched. The CDR3 bases are TGTGCCAGCCTACGTCGACTAGCGGGGGCCTACAATGAGCAGTTCTTC. It encodes CASLRRLAGAYNEQFF.

This chain links TRBV20-1 with TRBJ2-7; 7 positions agree with TRBD2. The CDR3 totals 16 residues. Germline CDR1 reads DFQATT; CDR2 reads SNEGSKA (reference sequence). With V trimmed by 0 bases and J by 1 base, 9 bases remained unmatched. The CDR3 region is CSAREREGAGSYEQYF. Here the CDR3 DNA reads TGCAGTGCTAGAGAAAGGGAGGGCGCGGGTTCCTACGAGCAGTACTTC.

This chain connects TRBV5-1 to TRBJ2-3; TRBD2 matches at 16 bases. The junction had 14 bases not matched to a gene; V was cut back by 4 bases and J by 6 bases. Germline V gives CDR1 SGHRS, CDR2 YFSETQ. The CDR3 contains 19 residues. The CDR3 sequence is CASSLTPGTSGGAMDTQYF. For the CDR3, the DNA is TGCGCCAGCAGCCTTACACCCGGGACTAGCGGGGGGGCCATGGATACGCAGTATTTT.